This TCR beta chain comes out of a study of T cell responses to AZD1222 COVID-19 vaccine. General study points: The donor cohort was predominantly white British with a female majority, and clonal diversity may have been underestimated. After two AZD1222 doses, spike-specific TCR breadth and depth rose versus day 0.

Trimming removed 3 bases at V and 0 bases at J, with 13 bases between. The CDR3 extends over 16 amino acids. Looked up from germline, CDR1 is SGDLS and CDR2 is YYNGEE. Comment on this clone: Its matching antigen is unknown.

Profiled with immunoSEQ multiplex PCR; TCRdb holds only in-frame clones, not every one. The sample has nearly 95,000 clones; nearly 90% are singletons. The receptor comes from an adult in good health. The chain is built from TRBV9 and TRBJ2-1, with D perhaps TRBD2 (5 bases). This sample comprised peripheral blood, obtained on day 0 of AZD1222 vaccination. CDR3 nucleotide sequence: TGTGCCAGCAGCGAGGGTGGAGGCAGCTCCTACAATGAGCAGTTCTTC. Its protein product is CASSEGGGSSYNEQFF. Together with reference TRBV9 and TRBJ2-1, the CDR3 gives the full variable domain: DSGVTQTPKHLITATGQRVTLRCSPRSGDLSVYWYQQSLDQGLQFLIQYYNGEERAKGNILERFSAQQFPDLHSELNLSSLELGDSALYFCASSEGGGSSYNEQFFGPGTRLTVL.